This TCR beta chain was identified during a study of T-cell reconstitution after alpha-beta-depleted transplantation in children. Trimming took 4 bases from V and 3 from J; bases not matched to a gene: 6. Per germline, CDR1 SEHNR and CDR2 FQNEAQ (reference sequence). This CDR3 is 14 amino acids long. Preparation of the TCRbeta library was carried out with unique molecular identifiers. TCRdb passed the PCR reads through MiXCR, listing each CDR3 protein once. The table includes 500,000 or so distinct CDR3 sequences, around a third detected once. The clonotype was recovered from a human donor who donated a stem cell graft to a child with aplastic anemia. This chain uses TRBV7-9 with TRBJ2-7, with 7 bases that match TRBD2. This sample comprised PBMCs from the stem cell graft donor, obtained from the stem cell graft. The CDR3 coding sequence is TGTGCCAGCAGCTGGTCGACTAGCTACTACGAGCAGTACTTC. Its protein product is CASSWSTSYYEQYF.